Sequencing of this T cell receptor (beta chain) was carried out in a study of blood T cell repertoires in COVID-19. Study-wide background: The samples span acute and convalescent COVID-19 from the United States, Italy and Spain. Sources were T cells, B-cell-depleted T cells, or PBMCs; the material itself was cDNA or gDNA.

As processed by the authors: Amplification from reference gene primers served as the basis for estimated nucleated cell counts. TCRdb's copy holds only in-frame clones and misses some; the assay was immunoSEQ multiplex PCR. V, J and clone size were drawn from that table, and D and trimming were deduced from the DNA. Of fewer than 50,000 clones in the sample, 80% to 90% are singletons; the top ten hold less than 45%. CDR3 length: 14 amino acids. Germline V gene sequence: CDR1 SQVTM, CDR2 ANQGSEA. With V trimmed by 6 bases and J by 1 base, 6 bases remained unmatched. Sequences were obtained from peripheral blood. The chain has TRBV29-1 and TRBJ1-1; 9 bases agree with TRBD1. The sequence was obtained from a woman at least 80 years old with active or convalescent COVID-19. CDR3 sequence (DNA): TGCAGCGTGGGGACAGGGAACAGGAACACTGAAGCTTTCTTT. This sequence encodes CSVGTGNRNTEAFF. Looking up the rest from reference TRBV29-1 and TRBJ1-1 gives the full variable domain: SAVISQKPSRDICQRGTSLTIQCQVDSQVTMMFWYRQQPGQSLTLIATANQGSEATYESGFVIDKFPISRPNLTFSTLTVSNMSPEDSSIYLCSVGTGNRNTEAFFGQGTRLTVV.